This T cell receptor beta chain was sequenced in a study of shared clonotypes between healthy human individuals. Study-wide background: Per donor, CD8 memory used one plate, CD8 naive used two, CD4 memory used three and CD4 naive used three.

This clone has just one count. Methods used by the authors: With immunoSEQ giving junction-only sequences and no quality scores, filtering differed. Assay used: immunoSEQ multiplex PCR; TCRdb lists only in-frame clones, some missing. The D gene and trimming were derived from the DNA, and the V and J assignments and clone size from that table. The data hold around 1,100,000 clones, with about 72% observed a single time. V trimming: 8 bases; J trimming: 7 bases; junction bases outside the gene matches: 10. The CDR3 runs 14 residues. CDR1 and CDR2 from the germline V gene are MDHEN and SYDVKM. The V and J genes are TRBV28 and TRBJ2-2, with 7 bases aligning to TRBD1. Sequenced material: memory CD4+ T cells from PBMCs. Stated subset: CD45RA-negative fraction. This sequence originates from a man aged 18 to 29 in good health. Some clones in this sample may be carry-over from other donors' samples. The chain's CDR3 is CASGNRGRGGELFF. The CDR3 DNA is TGTGCCAGCGGTAACAGGGGTCGGGGCGGGGAGCTGTTTTTT. Full variable domain (outside the CDR3, taken from reference TRBV28 and TRBJ2-2): DVKVTQSSRYLVKRTGEKVFLECVQDMDHENMFWYRQDPGLGLRLIYFSYDVKMKEKGDIPEGYSVSREKKERFSLILESASTNQTSMYLCASGNRGRGGELFFGEGSRLTVL.